A few counts support the clone carrying this T cell receptor (beta chain). This sample was included in a study of graft-versus-host responses after intestinal transplantation. Study-level background: Multivisceral, liver-intestinal, or isolated intestinal transplants were received by the recipients.

TCRdb's copy holds only in-frame clones and misses some; the assay was immunoSEQ multiplex PCR. The sample has some 13,000 clones; about 35% are singletons. Responders (roughly 200,000, CFSE-labeled) were co-plated with roughly 200,000 irradiated, violet-dye-labeled stimulators. Germline trimming cut 1 base from V and 3 bases from J; bases unmatched to any gene: 12. This CDR3 has 17 amino acids. Looked up from germline, CDR1 is SGHKS and CDR2 is YYEKEE (reference sequence). V is TRBV5-5 and J is TRBJ1-1, with 7 bases matching TRBD1. Material: alloreactive CD8+ T cells from a mixed lymphocyte reaction culture, obtained before intestinal transplant. The subset denotes: CFSE-low proliferating T cells sorted from approximately 6-day pre-transplant mixed lymphocyte reaction (GvH or HvG direction). The clonotype comes from a human patient who received an intestinal transplant. CDR3 amino acids: CASSLIQGGPLDTEAFF. As DNA, the CDR3 is TGTGCCAGCAGCTTGATCCAGGGGGGACCCTTGGACACTGAAGCTTTCTTT.